These T cell receptor beta chains were read from a single sample in a study of technical replicates of blood from several donors. Some clones are missing from TCRdb's copy, which holds only in-frame ones; the method was immunoSEQ multiplex PCR. Of tens of thousands of clones in the sample, around 89% were seen once. Sequencing input: T cells isolated from PBMCs. These receptors came from a human donor in good health. The CDR3 runs from the conserved cysteine through the conserved F or W. The D gene is left open where the match is weak. Clone size is shown for a subset of rows, as once, few, many or a class of expanded clone.

d_call,j_call,v_call,clone_size,cdr3_aa,cdr3_nt
NA,TRBJ2-7,TRBV28,NA,CASSLRDRPSGEQYF,TGTGCCAGCAGTTTGCGGGACAGACCTTCCGGCGAGCAGTACTTC
NA,TRBJ1-5,TRBV4-2,few,CASSLSDGQPQHF,TGTGCCAGCAGCCTCAGCGATGGGCAGCCCCAGCATTTT
NA,TRBJ2-1,TRBV18,NA,CASSPSRRGEQFF,TGTGCCAGCTCACCAAGTAGAAGAGGTGAGCAGTTCTTC
TRBD2,TRBJ2-1,TRBV27,NA,CASSPSSGEDYNEQFF,TGTGCCAGCAGTCCCTCTAGCGGGGAGGATTACAATGAGCAGTTCTTC
NA,TRBJ2-7,TRBV10-2,once,CASSPVYEQYF,TGCGCCAGCAGTCCTGTATACGAGCAGTACTTC
NA,TRBJ2-2,TRBV5-1,NA,CASSLALATANTGELFF,TGCGCCAGCAGCTTGGCCCTAGCGACTGCGAACACCGGGGAGCTGTTTTTT
NA,TRBJ1-4,TRBV19,NA,CASSEPGRDEKLFF,TGTGCCAGTAGTGAGCCGGGCAGGGATGAAAAACTGTTTTTT
NA,TRBJ1-4,TRBV30,NA,CAWSDTGATNEKLFF,TGTGCCTGGAGTGATACGGGGGCAACTAATGAAAAACTGTTTTTT
NA,TRBJ2-7,TRBV6-5,NA,CASSYGGYSYEQYF,TGTGCCAGCAGTTACGGCGGCTATTCCTACGAGCAGTACTTC
TRBD1,TRBJ2-7,TRBV11-2,NA,CASSLQGALREQYF,TGTGCCAGCAGCTTGCAGGGGGCGTTGAGGGAGCAGTACTTC
TRBD2,TRBJ2-1,TRBV7-9,NA,CASSLVTSAHNEQFF,TGTGCCAGCAGCTTAGTTACTAGCGCCCACAATGAGCAGTTCTTC
TRBD1,TRBJ1-1,TRBV11-1,NA,CASSLAQGAWTEAFF,TGTGCCAGCAGCTTAGCACAGGGGGCGTGGACTGAAGCTTTCTTT
NA,TRBJ1-4,TRBV28,NA,CASSQTGVATNEKLFF,TGTGCCAGCAGTCAAACAGGAGTTGCAACTAATGAAAAACTGTTTTTT
NA,TRBJ1-1,TRBV7-9,NA,CASSPDGMNTEAFF,TGTGCCAGCAGCCCGGACGGGATGAACACTGAAGCTTTCTTT
NA,TRBJ2-2,TRBV7-3,NA,CASSFGQAGTGELFF,TGTGCCAGCAGCTTCGGGCAGGCGGGGACCGGGGAGCTGTTTTTT
NA,TRBJ2-3,TRBV19,few,CASRSGTRFYTDTQYF,TGTGCCAGTAGGAGTGGGACTCGATTCTACACAGATACGCAGTATTTT
TRBD2,TRBJ2-1,TRBV11-2,NA,CASSQNSGRGNEQFF,TGTGCCAGCAGCCAGAATAGCGGGAGGGGGAATGAGCAGTTCTTC
NA,TRBJ1-1,TRBV19,NA,CASSLDRSIEAFF,TGTGCCAGTAGCCTGGACAGATCAATTGAAGCTTTCTTT
TRBD1,TRBJ2-7,TRBV5-1,NA,CASSFRGQGSYEQYF,TGCGCCAGCAGCTTTCGGGGACAGGGCTCCTACGAGCAGTACTTC
NA,TRBJ2-4,TRBV6-6,NA,CASSSDFGRGKNIQYF,TGTGCCAGCAGTTCCGATTTTGGGAGAGGCAAAAACATTCAGTACTTC
TRBD2,TRBJ2-1,TRBV9,few,CASSVDLGLAGSYNEQFF,TGTGCCAGCAGCGTAGATTTGGGGCTAGCGGGCTCCTACAATGAGCAGTTCTTC
TRBD1,TRBJ1-6,TRBV6-1,NA,CASSEGTGTNNSPLHF,TGTGCCAGCAGTGAAGGGACAGGGACGAATAATTCACCCCTCCACTTT
TRBD2,TRBJ2-3,TRBV11-2,NA,CASSLLAGDIDTQYF,TGTGCCAGCAGCTTACTAGCGGGAGATATAGATACGCAGTATTTT
TRBD2,TRBJ2-7,TRBV2,NA,CASTSSGTSGSSKQYF,TGTGCCAGCACCTCTTCCGGGACTAGCGGGAGTTCAAAGCAGTACTTC
NA,TRBJ2-3,TRBV11-3,NA,CASSLVWGPTDTQYF,TGTGCCAGCAGCTTAGTTTGGGGCCCCACAGATACGCAGTATTTT
NA,TRBJ1-3,TRBV29-1,NA,CSVRTSEALDGNTIYF,TGCAGCGTTCGGACAAGTGAGGCGCTGGATGGAAACACCATATATTTT
NA,TRBJ2-2,TRBV19,NA,CASSTRGRAGELFF,TGTGCCAGTAGTACGAGGGGGAGAGCCGGGGAGCTGTTTTTT
TRBD1,TRBJ1-1,TRBV29-1,NA,CSVEGQQIRTEAFF,TGCAGCGTAGAGGGACAGCAAATAAGGACTGAAGCTTTCTTT
TRBD1,TRBJ2-2,TRBV30,NA,CAWGQGYTGELFF,TGTGCCTGGGGACAGGGTTACACCGGGGAGCTGTTTTTT
NA,TRBJ1-1,TRBV7-2,NA,CASSTGQGVGAFF,TGTGCCAGCAGCACCGGGCAGGGCGTTGGAGCTTTCTTT
NA,TRBJ1-5,TRBV2,once,CASSGLSDSNQPQHF,TGTGCCAGCAGTGGACTGTCTGATAGCAATCAGCCCCAGCATTTT
TRBD1,TRBJ1-1,TRBV19,NA,CASSYRGLGKNTEAFF,TGTGCCAGTAGTTACAGGGGGCTCGGTAAAAACACTGAAGCTTTCTTT
NA,TRBJ2-7,TRBV5-8,NA,CASSLDSVIGQYF,TGTGCCAGCAGCTTGGACTCCGTTATTGGGCAGTACTTC
TRBD2,TRBJ2-7,TRBV19,NA,CASSIAGLAPYEQYF,TGTGCCAGTAGTATAGCAGGACTAGCCCCCTACGAGCAGTACTTC
NA,TRBJ1-1,TRBV29-1,NA,CSARTTDSPEAFF,TGCAGCGCTCGGACCACCGACAGTCCTGAAGCTTTCTTT
NA,TRBJ1-1,TRBV19,NA,CASTPGAGYTEAFF,TGTGCCAGTACCCCTGGGGCGGGATACACTGAAGCTTTCTTT
NA,TRBJ1-1,TRBV27,NA,CASSLFSLNTEAFF,TGTGCCAGCAGTTTATTTAGCCTGAACACTGAAGCTTTCTTT
NA,TRBJ2-5,TRBV5-1,NA,CASSRESQETQYF,TGCGCCAGCAGCCGAGAAAGCCAAGAGACCCAGTACTTC
NA,TRBJ1-1,TRBV2,NA,CASLPNPLLGGAFF,TGTGCCAGCCTTCCGAACCCCCTCCTGGGGGGAGCTTTCTTT
NA,TRBJ2-7,TRBV5-5,few,CASSLVAGAHEQYF,TGTGCCAGCAGCTTGGTGGCAGGGGCCCACGAGCAGTACTTC
TRBD2,TRBJ2-7,TRBV29-1,NA,CSVVGTSGSGSYEQYF,TGCAGCGTTGTCGGGACTAGCGGGAGTGGCTCCTACGAGCAGTACTTC
NA,TRBJ2-7,TRBV5-6,NA,CASSLGGFSYEQYF,TGTGCCAGCAGCTTGGGAGGGTTCTCCTACGAGCAGTACTTC
TRBD2,TRBJ2-5,TRBV18,NA,CASSPRVAGIQETQYF,TGTGCCAGCTCCCCCCGGGTAGCGGGCATACAAGAGACCCAGTACTTC
TRBD1,TRBJ1-4,TRBV5-1,NA,CASSPSLRGTGDEKLFF,TGCGCCAGCAGCCCCTCCCTTCGAGGGACAGGGGATGAAAAACTGTTTTTT
NA,TRBJ2-5,TRBV6-5,NA,CASSYLIGGPGETQYF,TGTGCCAGCAGTTATTTAATCGGGGGGCCGGGTGAGACCCAGTACTTC
NA,TRBJ2-3,TRBV9,NA,CASSVDPDRQTPHTDTQYF,TGTGCCAGCAGCGTAGACCCAGACAGACAGACCCCCCACACAGATACGCAGTATTTT
TRBD2,TRBJ2-1,TRBV7-8,NA,CASSSEILAGGDEQFF,TGTGCCAGCAGCTCAGAGATTCTAGCGGGAGGAGATGAGCAGTTCTTC
TRBD2,TRBJ2-2,TRBV9,NA,CASSVTSGYNGELFF,TGTGCCAGCAGCGTAACTAGCGGGTATAACGGGGAGCTGTTTTTT
NA,TRBJ2-5,TRBV5-4,once,CATRDKYQETQYF,TGTGCCACCCGGGACAAGTACCAAGAGACCCAGTACTTC
NA,TRBJ1-3,TRBV19,NA,CASSIDRGGNTIYF,TGTGCCAGTAGTATAGACAGGGGAGGAAACACCATATATTTT
TRBD1,TRBJ1-3,TRBV28,NA,CASSKNRGQNTIYF,TGTGCCAGCAGCAAAAACAGGGGGCAAAACACCATATATTTT
TRBD1,TRBJ1-2,TRBV27,NA,CASSLYRGRNYGYTF,TGTGCCAGCAGCCTTTACAGGGGGCGAAACTATGGCTACACCTTC